This T cell receptor (beta chain) was profiled in a study of blood T cell repertoires in COVID-19. Donors of Cohort 3 who recovered were those that had two negative PCRs, clearance, or symptom resolution. Original processing notes: Estimation of nucleated cell counts was performed using reference gene primer amplification. The method was immunoSEQ multiplex PCR; TCRdb's version includes in-frame clones alone and lacks a portion of them. The DNA was the basis for D and trimming; V, J and clone size are from that table. Of roughly 140,000 clones in the sample, 80% to 90% were seen once. V gave up 1 base and J gave up 0 bases, with 15 bases separating them. Germline V gene lookup returns CDR1 KGHSH and CDR2 LQKENI. The CDR3 has 17 amino acids.

V usage is TRBV18 and J usage is TRBJ1-1; no definite D call. The receptor was isolated from a man in his fifties or sixties who had recovered from COVID-19. Sequenced: PBMCs or T cells enriched from blood (not recorded which). CDR3 DNA: TGTGCCAGCTCACCACGACCCCATACGGGAGTGAACACTGAAGCTTTCTTT. Amino acids: CASSPRPHTGVNTEAFF.